Each of the 3 T cell receptor beta chains below was sequenced from the same sample in a study of T cell responses to AZD1222 COVID-19 vaccine. The protocol was immunoSEQ multiplex PCR, while the TCRdb copy is restricted to in-frame clones and leaves out a portion. The sample contains 85,000 to 100,000 clones, approximately 82% of which appear only once. The material was peripheral blood, obtained on day 0 of AZD1222 vaccination. Receptors originate from an adult in good health.

V and J are TRBV5-4 and TRBJ1-3; D ambiguous. V shed 0 bases and J shed 0 bases, with 4 bases lying between them. The germline CDR1 and CDR2 sequences are SGHNT and YYREEE (reference sequence). The CDR3 covers 14 residues. In nucleotides, the CDR3 is TGTGCCAGCAGCTTGGGTAGCTCTGGAAACACCATATATTTT. It translates to CASSLGSSGNTIYF.

The rearrangement joins TRBV27 to TRBJ1-3; the D is unclear. The V gene's germline CDR1 is MNHEY and CDR2 SMNVEV (reference sequence). Trimming took off 7 bases at V and 0 bases at J, with 16 bases between the two ends. The CDR3 extends over 16 amino acids. The CDR3 reads CASTPLVRGSGNTIYF. The CDR3 nucleotides read TGTGCCAGCACCCCCTTAGTAAGAGGCTCTGGAAACACCATATATTTT.

This chain links TRBV19 with TRBJ2-1, with 8 bases matching TRBD2. J gave up 1 base and V 4 bases, and 6 bases lay outside the gene matches. This CDR3 has 16 amino acids. CDR1 and CDR2 (germline): LNHDA, SQIVND (reference sequence). In DNA, the CDR3 is TGTGCCAGTAGTAAATCTAGCGGGCGGTCCTACAATGAGCAGTTCTTC. It is translated as CASSKSSGRSYNEQFF.